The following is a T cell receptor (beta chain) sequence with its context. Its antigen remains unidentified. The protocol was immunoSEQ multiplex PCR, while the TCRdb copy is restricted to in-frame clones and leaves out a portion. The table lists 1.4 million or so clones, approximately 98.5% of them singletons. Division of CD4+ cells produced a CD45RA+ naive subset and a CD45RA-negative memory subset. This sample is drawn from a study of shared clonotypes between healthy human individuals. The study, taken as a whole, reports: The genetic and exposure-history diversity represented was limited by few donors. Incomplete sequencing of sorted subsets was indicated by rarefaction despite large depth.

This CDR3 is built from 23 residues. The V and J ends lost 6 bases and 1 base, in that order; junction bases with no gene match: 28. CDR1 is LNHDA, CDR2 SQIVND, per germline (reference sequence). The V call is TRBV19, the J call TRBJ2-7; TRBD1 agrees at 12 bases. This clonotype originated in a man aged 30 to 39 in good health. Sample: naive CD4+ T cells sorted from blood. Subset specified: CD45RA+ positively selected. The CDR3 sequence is CASSRSIWGQGARSTNRSYEQYF. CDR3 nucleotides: TGTGCCAGTAGCAGAAGCATCTGGGGACAGGGGGCGCGAAGTACCAACCGGTCCTACGAGCAGTACTTC.